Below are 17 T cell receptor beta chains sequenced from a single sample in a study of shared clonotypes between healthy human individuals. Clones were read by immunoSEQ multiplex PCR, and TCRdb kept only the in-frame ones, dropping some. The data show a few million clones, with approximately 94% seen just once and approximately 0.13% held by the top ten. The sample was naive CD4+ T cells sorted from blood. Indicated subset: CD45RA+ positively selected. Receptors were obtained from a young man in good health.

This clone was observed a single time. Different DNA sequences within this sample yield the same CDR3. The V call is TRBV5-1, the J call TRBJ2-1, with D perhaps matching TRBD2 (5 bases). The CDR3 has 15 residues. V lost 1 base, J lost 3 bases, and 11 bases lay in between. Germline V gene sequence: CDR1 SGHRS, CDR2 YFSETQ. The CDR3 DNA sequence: TGCGCCAGCAGCTTGCCAAGCGGTGACTACAATGAGCAGTTCTTC. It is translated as CASSLPSGDYNEQFF.

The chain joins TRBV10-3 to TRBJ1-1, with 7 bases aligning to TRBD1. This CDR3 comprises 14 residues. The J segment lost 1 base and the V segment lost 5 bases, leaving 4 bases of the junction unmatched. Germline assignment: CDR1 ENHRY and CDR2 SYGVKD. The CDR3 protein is CAISRQGSNTEAFF. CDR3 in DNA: TGTGCCATCAGTAGACAGGGTTCGAACACTGAAGCTTTCTTT.

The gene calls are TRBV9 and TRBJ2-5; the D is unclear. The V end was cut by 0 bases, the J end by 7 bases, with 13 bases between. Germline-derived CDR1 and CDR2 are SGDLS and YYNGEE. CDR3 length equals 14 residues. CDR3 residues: CASSVAQDLGTQYF. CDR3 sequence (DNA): TGTGCCAGCAGCGTAGCTCAGGATCTCGGGACCCAGTACTTC. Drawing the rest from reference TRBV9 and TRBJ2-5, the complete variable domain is DSGVTQTPKHLITATGQRVTLRCSPRSGDLSVYWYQQSLDQGLQFLIQYYNGEERAKGNILERFSAQQFPDLHSELNLSSLELGDSALYFCASSVAQDLGTQYFGPGTRLLVL.

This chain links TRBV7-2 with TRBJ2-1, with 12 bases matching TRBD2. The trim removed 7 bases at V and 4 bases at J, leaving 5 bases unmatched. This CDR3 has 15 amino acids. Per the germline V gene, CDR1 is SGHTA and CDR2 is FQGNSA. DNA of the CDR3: TGTGCCAGCACCTCCGGGACTAGCGGGTACAATGAGCAGTTCTTC. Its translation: CASTSGTSGYNEQFF.

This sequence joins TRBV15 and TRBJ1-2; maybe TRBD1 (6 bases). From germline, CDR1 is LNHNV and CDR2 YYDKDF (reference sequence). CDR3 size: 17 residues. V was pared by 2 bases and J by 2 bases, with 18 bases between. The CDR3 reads CATSRPHRGGGNYGYTF. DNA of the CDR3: TGTGCCACCAGCAGACCTCATAGGGGGGGCGGAAACTATGGCTACACCTTC.

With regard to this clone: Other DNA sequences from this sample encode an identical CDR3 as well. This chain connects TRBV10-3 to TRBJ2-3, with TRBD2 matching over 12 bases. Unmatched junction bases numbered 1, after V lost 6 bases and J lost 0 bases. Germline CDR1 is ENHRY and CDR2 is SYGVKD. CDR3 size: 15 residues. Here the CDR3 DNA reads TGTGCCATCAGGACTAGCGGGGGAAGCACAGATACGCAGTATTTT. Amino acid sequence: CAIRTSGGSTDTQYF.

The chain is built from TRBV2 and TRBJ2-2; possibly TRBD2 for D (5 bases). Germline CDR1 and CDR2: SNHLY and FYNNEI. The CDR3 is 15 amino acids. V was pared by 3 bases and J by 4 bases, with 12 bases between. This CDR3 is CASSESGLATGELFF. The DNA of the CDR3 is TGTGCCAGCAGTGAGTCGGGGTTGGCCACCGGGGAGCTGTTTTTT.

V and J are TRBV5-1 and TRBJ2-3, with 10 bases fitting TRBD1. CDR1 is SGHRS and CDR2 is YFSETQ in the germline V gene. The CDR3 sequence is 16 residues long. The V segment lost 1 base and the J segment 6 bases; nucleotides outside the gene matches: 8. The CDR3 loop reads CASSLFGDRGMDTQYF. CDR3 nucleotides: TGCGCCAGCAGCTTGTTTGGGGACAGGGGAATGGATACGCAGTATTTT.

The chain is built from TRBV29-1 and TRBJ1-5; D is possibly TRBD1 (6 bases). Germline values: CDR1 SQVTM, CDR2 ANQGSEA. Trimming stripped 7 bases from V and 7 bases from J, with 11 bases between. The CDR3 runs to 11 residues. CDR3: CSAGDRQPQHF. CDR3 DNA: TGCAGCGCAGGGGATCGACAGCCCCAGCATTTT.

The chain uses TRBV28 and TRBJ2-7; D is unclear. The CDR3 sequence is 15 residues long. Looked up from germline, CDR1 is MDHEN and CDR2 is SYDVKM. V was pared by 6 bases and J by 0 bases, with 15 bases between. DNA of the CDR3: TGTGCCAGCAGCAAAACCCAAGACAACTCCTACGAGCAGTACTTC. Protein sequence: CASSKTQDNSYEQYF.

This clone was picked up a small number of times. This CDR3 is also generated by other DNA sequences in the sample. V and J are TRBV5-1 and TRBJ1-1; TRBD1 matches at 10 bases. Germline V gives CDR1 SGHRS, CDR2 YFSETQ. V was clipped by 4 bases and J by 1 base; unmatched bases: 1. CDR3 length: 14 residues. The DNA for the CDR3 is TGCGCCAGCAGCAGGGACAGGGGGAACACTGAAGCTTTCTTT. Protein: CASSRDRGNTEAFF. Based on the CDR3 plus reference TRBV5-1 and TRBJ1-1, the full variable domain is KAGVTQTPRYLIKTRGQQVTLSCSPISGHRSVSWYQQTPGQGLQFLFEYFSETQRNKGNFPGRFSGRQFSNSRSEMNVSTLELGDSALYLCASSRDRGNTEAFFGQGTRLTVV.

This CDR3 is CSVERQGWYGYTF. As DNA, the CDR3 is TGCAGCGTTGAAAGACAGGGCTGGTATGGCTACACCTTC. This chain joins TRBV29-1 and TRBJ1-2; 7 bases fit TRBD1. Looked up from germline, CDR1 is SQVTM and CDR2 is ANQGSEA. After removal of 2 bases from V and 5 bases from J, the junction contained 5 bases not matched to a gene. CDR3 length: 13 amino acids.

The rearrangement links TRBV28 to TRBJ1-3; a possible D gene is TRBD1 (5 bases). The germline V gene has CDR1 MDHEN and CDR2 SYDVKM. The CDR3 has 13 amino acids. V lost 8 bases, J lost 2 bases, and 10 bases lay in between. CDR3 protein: CASRGAAGNTIYF. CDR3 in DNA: TGTGCCAGCCGAGGGGCGGCTGGAAACACCATATATTTT.

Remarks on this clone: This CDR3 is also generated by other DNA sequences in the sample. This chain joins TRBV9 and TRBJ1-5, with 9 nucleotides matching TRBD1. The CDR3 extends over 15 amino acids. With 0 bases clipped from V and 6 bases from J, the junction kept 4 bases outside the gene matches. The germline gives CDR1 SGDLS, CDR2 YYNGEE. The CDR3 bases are TGTGCCAGCAGCGTAGATGGACAGGGGTTTCAGCCCCAGCATTTT. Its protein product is CASSVDGQGFQPQHF.

The DNA for the CDR3 is TGCGCCAGCAGTGGCCACAATGAGCAGTTCTTC. Encoded protein: CASSGHNEQFF. The chain joins TRBV10-2 to TRBJ2-1, with D hard to call. The germline V gene encodes CDR1 WSHSY and CDR2 SAAADI. The CDR3 is 11 amino acids. V dropped 4 bases and J dropped 5 bases, with 3 bases sitting between them.

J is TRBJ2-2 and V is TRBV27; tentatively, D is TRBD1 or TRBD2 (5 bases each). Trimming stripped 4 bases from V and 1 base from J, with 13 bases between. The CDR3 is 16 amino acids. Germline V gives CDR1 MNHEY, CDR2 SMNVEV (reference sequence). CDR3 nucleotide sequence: TGTGCCAGCAGTTCATTCGGGACGGTGAACACCGGGGAGCTGTTTTTT. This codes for CASSSFGTVNTGELFF.

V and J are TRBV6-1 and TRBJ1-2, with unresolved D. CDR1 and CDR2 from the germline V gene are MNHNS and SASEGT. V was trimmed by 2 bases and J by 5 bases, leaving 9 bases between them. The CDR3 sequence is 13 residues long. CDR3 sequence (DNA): TGTGCCAGCAGTGAAAGTTTGGATTATGGCTACACCTTC. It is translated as CASSESLDYGYTF.